What follows are 13 T cell receptor beta chains derived from one specimen sequenced in a study of CD8 T cells in ankylosing spondylitis. Each CDR3 protein is one row after TCRdb ran MiXCR on the 5' RACE reads. The sample lists about 130,000 distinct CDR3 sequences, roughly 6.6% occurring once. Sequences were obtained from blood, either unsorted or a sorted T cell fraction (not recorded which). All receptors derive from a female donor with ankylosing spondylitis or in good health (not recorded which).

This clonotype was detected ten times or more. This rearrangement joins TRBV5-1 to TRBJ1-5; 8 nucleotides agree with TRBD1. Germline CDR1 reads SGHRS; CDR2 reads YFSETQ. The CDR3 consists of 14 residues. After removal of 3 bases from V and 5 bases from J, the junction contained 4 bases not matched to a gene. In DNA form, the CDR3 reads TGCGCCAGCAGCTCCGCAGGGGGCCATCAGCCCCAGCATTTT. Its protein product is CASSSAGGHQPQHF.

This clonotype has ten or more counts. The chain has TRBV6-1 and TRBJ2-2, with a possible D match to TRBD1 (5 bases). V shed 0 bases and J shed 8 bases, with 7 bases lying between them. This CDR3 comprises 13 residues. The germline V gene encodes CDR1 MNHNS and CDR2 SASEGT. In DNA form, the CDR3 reads TGTGCCAGCAGTGAAGCTTCAGGGGGGGAGCTGTTTTTT. Translation gives CASSEASGGELFF.

This clonotype was counted many times. The chain uses TRBV20-1 and TRBJ1-4, with TRBD1 identical over 7 bases. CDR1 and CDR2 (germline): DFQATT, SNEGSKA (reference sequence). The CDR3 sequence is 15 residues long. The trim removed 5 bases at V and 3 bases at J, leaving 9 bases unmatched. The CDR3 sequence: CSAYRGGSANEKLFF. CDR3 in DNA: TGCAGTGCTTACAGGGGAGGTAGTGCTAATGAAAAACTGTTTTTT.

This clonotype was seen many times. The gene calls are TRBV5-6 and TRBJ1-2; 7 bases match TRBD1. V was pared by 4 bases and J by 2 bases, with 2 bases of the junction left unmatched. The CDR3 totals 13 residues. CDR1 and CDR2 (germline): SGHDT, YYEEEE. The CDR3 spells CASSAQGNYGYTF. CDR3 nucleotides: TGTGCCAGCAGCGCACAGGGGAACTATGGCTACACCTTC.

This clonotype was picked up many times. The chain employs TRBV5-1 and TRBJ2-3; TRBD2 matches 7 bases. Germline V CDR1 and CDR2: SGHRS, YFSETQ. Unmatched junction bases numbered 10, after V lost 4 bases and J lost 5 bases. This CDR3 spans 15 amino acids. This CDR3 reads CASSPGLPGGDTQYF. CDR3 in DNA: TGCGCCAGCAGCCCGGGACTACCCGGGGGAGATACGCAGTATTTT.

This clonotype was detected many times. The CDR3 loop is CASSPWTATQETQYF. In DNA form, the CDR3 reads TGCGCCAGCAGCCCGTGGACAGCAACCCAAGAGACCCAGTACTTC. V and J are TRBV5-1 and TRBJ2-5; D perhaps matches TRBD1 (6 bases). This CDR3 region has 15 residues. From germline, CDR1 is SGHRS and CDR2 YFSETQ. Trimming left V 4 bases short and J 1 base short, with 14 bases between.

There are many counts of this clonotype. V gene TRBV5-5 combines with J gene TRBJ1-6; the match to TRBD1 covers 8 bases. CDR1 and CDR2 from the germline V gene are SGHKS and YYEKEE (reference sequence). The CDR3 is made up of 16 amino acids. V lost 0 bases, J lost 4 bases, and 3 bases stayed unmatched. The chain's CDR3 is CASSLEGQGYNSPLHF. CDR3 coding DNA: TGTGCCAGCAGCTTGGAAGGACAGGGATATAATTCACCCCTCCACTTT.

The chain employs TRBV30 and TRBJ1-1; TRBD1 is a possible D gene (5 bases). This CDR3 has 17 residues. Germline CDR1 is GTSNPN and CDR2 is SVGIG (reference sequence). Trimming shortened V by 1 base and J by 2 bases, and 20 bases separated the two germline ends. The CDR3 reads CAWSGYSVGRGNTEAFF. CDR3 bases: TGTGCCTGGAGTGGCTACTCCGTGGGGAGGGGAAACACTGAAGCTTTCTTT. The full variable domain, with the rest looked up from reference TRBV30 and TRBJ1-1, is SQTIHQWPATLVQPVGSPLSLECTVEGTSNPNLYWYRQAAGRGLQLLFYSVGIGQISSEVPQNLSASRPQDRQFILSSKKLLLSDSGFYLCAWSGYSVGRGNTEAFFGQGTRLTVV.

In this sample, this clonotype turned up many times. This chain joins TRBV5-1 and TRBJ2-5, with 8 bases identical to TRBD2. Germline trimming cut 3 bases from V and 5 bases from J; bases unmatched to any gene: 6. The CDR3 has 14 residues. The germline V gene encodes CDR1 SGHRS and CDR2 YFSETQ. The CDR3 reads CASSSGGEQETQYF. The CDR3 DNA reads TGCGCCAGCAGCTCGGGGGGGGAGCAGGAGACCCAGTACTTC.

The chain joins TRBV2 to TRBJ2-7, with D tentatively TRBD1 (6 bases). The CDR3 spans 13 residues. The germline V gene encodes CDR1 SNHLY and CDR2 FYNNEI. V was shortened by 4 bases and J by 3 bases, with 10 bases between the two germline ends. The CDR3 sequence is CASSVEDSYEQYF. The DNA of the CDR3 is TGTGCCAGCAGTGTCGAGGACAGCTACGAGCAGTACTTC.

This clonotype was observed at least ten times. The J gene is TRBJ2-2, the V gene TRBV27; possibly TRBD2 for D (5 bases). CDR1 MNHEY and CDR2 SMNVEV come from the germline V gene (reference sequence). This CDR3 contains 15 residues. Between the trimmed V and J ends, which lost 6 bases and 0 bases, there was a span of 11 bases. CDR3 loop: CASRTGVSNTGELFF. The CDR3 DNA is TGTGCCAGCAGGACCGGGGTTTCGAACACCGGGGAGCTGTTTTTT.

This clonotype was seen repeatedly, ten times or more. The V and J genes are TRBV4-1 and TRBJ1-1, with a weak D call TRBD1 (6 bases). V gave up 3 bases and J gave up 10 bases, with 18 bases separating them. The CDR3 contains 14 residues. Germline values: CDR1 MGHRA, CDR2 YSYEKL. CDR3 amino acids: CASSHTTGDGRAFF. The CDR3 DNA reads as TGCGCCAGCAGCCACACGACAGGCGATGGCCGAGCTTTCTTT.

This clonotype was seen many times. J is TRBJ2-2 and V is TRBV5-1; the D gene is possibly TRBD1 (5 bases). CDR1 SGHRS and CDR2 YFSETQ come from the germline V gene. The ends were cut back, 4 bases at V and 3 bases at J, with 19 bases in the middle. The CDR3 loop spans 17 amino acids. In DNA form, the CDR3 reads TGCGCCAGCAGCCGTCCCTCGACAGACACACACACCGGGGAGCTGTTTTTT. Protein sequence: CASSRPSTDTHTGELFF.